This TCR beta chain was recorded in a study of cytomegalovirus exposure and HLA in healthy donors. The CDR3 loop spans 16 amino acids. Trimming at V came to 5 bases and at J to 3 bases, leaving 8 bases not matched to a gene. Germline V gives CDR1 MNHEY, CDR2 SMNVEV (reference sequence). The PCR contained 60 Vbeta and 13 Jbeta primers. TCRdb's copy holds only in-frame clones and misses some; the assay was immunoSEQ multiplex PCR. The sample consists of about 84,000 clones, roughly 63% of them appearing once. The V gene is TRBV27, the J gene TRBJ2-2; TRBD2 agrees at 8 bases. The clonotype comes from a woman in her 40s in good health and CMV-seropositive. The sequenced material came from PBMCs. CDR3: CASSLLAGQHTGELFF. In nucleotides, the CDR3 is TGTGCCAGCAGTCTTCTAGCGGGTCAACACACCGGGGAGCTGTTTTTT.